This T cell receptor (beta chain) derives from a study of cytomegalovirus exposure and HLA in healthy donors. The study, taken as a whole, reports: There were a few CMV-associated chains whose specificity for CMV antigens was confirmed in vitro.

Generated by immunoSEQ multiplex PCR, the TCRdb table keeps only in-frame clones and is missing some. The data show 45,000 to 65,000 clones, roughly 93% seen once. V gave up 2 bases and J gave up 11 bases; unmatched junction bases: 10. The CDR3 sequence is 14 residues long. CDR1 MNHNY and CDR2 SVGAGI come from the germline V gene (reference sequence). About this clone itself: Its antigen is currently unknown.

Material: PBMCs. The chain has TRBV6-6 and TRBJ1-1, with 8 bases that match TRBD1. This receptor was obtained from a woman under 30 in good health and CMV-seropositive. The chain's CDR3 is CASSYEQGVNEAFF. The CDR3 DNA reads TGTGCCAGCAGTTACGAACAGGGGGTGAATGAGGCTTTCTTT.